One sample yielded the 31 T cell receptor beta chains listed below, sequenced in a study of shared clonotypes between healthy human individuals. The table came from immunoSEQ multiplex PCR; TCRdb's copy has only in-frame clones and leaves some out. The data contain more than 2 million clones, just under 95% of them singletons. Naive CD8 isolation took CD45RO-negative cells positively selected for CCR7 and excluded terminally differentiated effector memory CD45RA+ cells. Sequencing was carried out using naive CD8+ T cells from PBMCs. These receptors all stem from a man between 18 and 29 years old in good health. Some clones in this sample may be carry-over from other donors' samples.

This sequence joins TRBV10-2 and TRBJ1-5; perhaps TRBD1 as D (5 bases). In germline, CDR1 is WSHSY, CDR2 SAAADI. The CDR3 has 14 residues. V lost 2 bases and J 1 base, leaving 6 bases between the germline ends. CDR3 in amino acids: CASSEGGSNQPQHF. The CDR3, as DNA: TGCGCCAGCAGTGAGGGGGGGAGCAATCAGCCCCAGCATTTT.

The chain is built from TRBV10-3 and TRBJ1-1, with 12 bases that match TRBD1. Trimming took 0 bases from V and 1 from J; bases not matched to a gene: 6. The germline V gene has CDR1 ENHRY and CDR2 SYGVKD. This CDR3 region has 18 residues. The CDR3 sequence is CAISESGTGGHTNTEAFF. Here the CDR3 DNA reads TGTGCCATCAGTGAGTCGGGGACAGGGGGCCACACGAACACTGAAGCTTTCTTT.

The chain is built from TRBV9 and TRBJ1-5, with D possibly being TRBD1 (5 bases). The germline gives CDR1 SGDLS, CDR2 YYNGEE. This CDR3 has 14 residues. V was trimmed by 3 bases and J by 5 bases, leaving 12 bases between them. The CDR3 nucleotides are TGTGCCAGCAGCGGGGGGAGGGTAGATCAGCCCCAGCATTTT. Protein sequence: CASSGGRVDQPQHF.

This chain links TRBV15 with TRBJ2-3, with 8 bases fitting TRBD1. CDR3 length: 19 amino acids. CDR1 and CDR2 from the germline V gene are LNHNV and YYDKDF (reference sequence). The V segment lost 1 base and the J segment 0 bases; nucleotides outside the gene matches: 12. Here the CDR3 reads CATSRVTKQGVLSTDTQYF. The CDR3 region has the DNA TGTGCCACCAGCAGAGTGACTAAACAGGGGGTTTTAAGCACAGATACGCAGTATTTT.

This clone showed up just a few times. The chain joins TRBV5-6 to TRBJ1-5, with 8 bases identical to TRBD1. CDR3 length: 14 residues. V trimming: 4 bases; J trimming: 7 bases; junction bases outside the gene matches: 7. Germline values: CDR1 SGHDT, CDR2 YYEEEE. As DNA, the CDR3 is TGTGCCAGCAGCGCGACAGGGGAAGGGCAGCCCCAGCATTTT. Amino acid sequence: CASSATGEGQPQHF.

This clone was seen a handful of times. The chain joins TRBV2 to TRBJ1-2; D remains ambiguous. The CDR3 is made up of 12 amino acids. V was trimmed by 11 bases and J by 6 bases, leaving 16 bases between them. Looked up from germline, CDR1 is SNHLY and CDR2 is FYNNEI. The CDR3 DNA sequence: TGTGCCTCTTACCGGGGTACGAATGGCTACACCTTC. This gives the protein CASYRGTNGYTF.

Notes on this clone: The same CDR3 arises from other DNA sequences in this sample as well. CDR3 DNA sequence: TGTGCCAGCAGTTTCTTGGCGGGGGGCACAGATACGCAGTATTTT. Translating gives CASSFLAGGTDTQYF. V usage is TRBV27 and J usage is TRBJ2-3; 7 bases are shared with TRBD2. The CDR3 loop spans 15 amino acids. Germline CDR1 is MNHEY and CDR2 is SMNVEV (reference sequence). With V trimmed by 3 bases and J by 1 base, 4 bases remained unmatched.

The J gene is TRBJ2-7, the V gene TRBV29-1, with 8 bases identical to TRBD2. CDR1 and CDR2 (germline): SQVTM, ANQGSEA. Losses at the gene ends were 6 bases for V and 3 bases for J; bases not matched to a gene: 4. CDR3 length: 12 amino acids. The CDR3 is CSVPAGDYEQYF. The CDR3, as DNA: TGCAGCGTACCAGCGGGGGACTACGAGCAGTACTTC.

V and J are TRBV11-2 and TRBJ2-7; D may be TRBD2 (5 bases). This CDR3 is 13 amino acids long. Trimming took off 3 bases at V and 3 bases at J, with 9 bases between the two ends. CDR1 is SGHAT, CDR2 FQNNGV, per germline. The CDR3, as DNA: TGTGCCAGCAGCTTTCCCCGGGGCTACGAGCAGTACTTC. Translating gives CASSFPRGYEQYF.

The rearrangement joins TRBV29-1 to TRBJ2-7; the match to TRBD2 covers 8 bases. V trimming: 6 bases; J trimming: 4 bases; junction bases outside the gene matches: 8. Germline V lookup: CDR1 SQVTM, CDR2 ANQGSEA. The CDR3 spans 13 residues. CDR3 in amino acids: CSVPAGAAYEQYF. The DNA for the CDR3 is TGCAGCGTGCCAGCGGGAGCCGCTTACGAGCAGTACTTC.

The CDR3: CASSLVRGGRETQYF. Here the CDR3 DNA reads TGTGCCAGCAGTTTAGTAAGAGGGGGCCGGGAGACCCAGTACTTC. This chain connects TRBV27 to TRBJ2-5, with 7 bases identical to TRBD1. Germline lookup yields CDR1 MNHEY and CDR2 SMNVEV (reference sequence). V was pared by 2 bases and J by 5 bases, with 8 bases of the junction left unmatched. The CDR3 has 15 residues.

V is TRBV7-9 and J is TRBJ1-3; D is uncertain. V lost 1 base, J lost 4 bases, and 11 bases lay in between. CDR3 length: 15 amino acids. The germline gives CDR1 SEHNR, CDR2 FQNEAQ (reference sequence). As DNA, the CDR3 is TGTGCCAGCAGCTTAGGTCCAGGAACGGGAAACACCATATATTTT. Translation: CASSLGPGTGNTIYF. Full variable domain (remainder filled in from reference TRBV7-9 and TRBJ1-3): DTGVSQNPRHKITKRGQNVTFRCDPISEHNRLYWYRQTLGQGPEFLTYFQNEAQLEKSRLLSDRFSAERPKGSFSTLEIQRTEQGDSAMYLCASSLGPGTGNTIYFGEGSWLTVV.

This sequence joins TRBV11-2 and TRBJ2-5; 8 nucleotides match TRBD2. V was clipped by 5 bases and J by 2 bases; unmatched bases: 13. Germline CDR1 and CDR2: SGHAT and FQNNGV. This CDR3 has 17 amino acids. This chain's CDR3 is CASSVAGFAGGQETQYF. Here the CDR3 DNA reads TGTGCCAGCAGCGTAGCCGGGTTCGCGGGAGGACAAGAGACCCAGTACTTC.

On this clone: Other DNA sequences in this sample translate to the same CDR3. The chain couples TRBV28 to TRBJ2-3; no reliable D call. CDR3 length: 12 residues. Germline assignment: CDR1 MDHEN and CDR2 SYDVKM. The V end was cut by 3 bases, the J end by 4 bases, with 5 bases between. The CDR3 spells CASSFRPDTQYF. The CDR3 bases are TGTGCCAGCAGTTTTCGTCCAGATACGCAGTATTTT.

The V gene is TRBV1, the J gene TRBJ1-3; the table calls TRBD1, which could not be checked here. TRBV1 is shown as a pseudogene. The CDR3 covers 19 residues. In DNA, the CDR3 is TGCACCAGCAGCCTCCAAGGACAGGGTTTGTCCCACTCTGGAAACACCATATATTTT. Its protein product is CTSSLQGQGLSHSGNTIYF.

The CDR3 coding sequence is TGTGCCAGCAGTTCAACATGGTTGGTTGGGCAGTTCTTC. Translating gives CASSSTWLVGQFF. The gene calls are TRBV27 and TRBJ2-1; D remains unclear. The CDR3 is made up of 13 amino acids. Germline assignment: CDR1 MNHEY and CDR2 SMNVEV (reference sequence). Trimming took off 4 bases at V and 12 bases at J, with 16 bases between the two ends.

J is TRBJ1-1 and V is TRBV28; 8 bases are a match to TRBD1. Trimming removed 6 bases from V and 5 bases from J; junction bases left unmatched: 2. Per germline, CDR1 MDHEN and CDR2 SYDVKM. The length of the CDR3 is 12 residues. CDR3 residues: CASRYRGTEAFF. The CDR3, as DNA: TGTGCCAGCAGGTACAGGGGGACTGAAGCTTTCTTT. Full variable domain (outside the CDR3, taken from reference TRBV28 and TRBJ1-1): DVKVTQSSRYLVKRTGEKVFLECVQDMDHENMFWYRQDPGLGLRLIYFSYDVKMKEKGDIPEGYSVSREKKERFSLILESASTNQTSMYLCASRYRGTEAFFGQGTRLTVV.

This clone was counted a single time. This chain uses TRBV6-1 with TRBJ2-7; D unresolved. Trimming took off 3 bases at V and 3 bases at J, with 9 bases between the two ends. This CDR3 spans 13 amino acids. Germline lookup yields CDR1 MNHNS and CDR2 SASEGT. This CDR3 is CASSDLVLYEQYF. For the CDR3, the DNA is TGTGCCAGCAGTGATTTAGTTCTCTACGAGCAGTACTTC.

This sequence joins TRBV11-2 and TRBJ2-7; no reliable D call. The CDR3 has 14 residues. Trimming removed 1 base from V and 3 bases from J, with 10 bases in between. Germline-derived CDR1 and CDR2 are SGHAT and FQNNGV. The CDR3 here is CASSLVSSDYEQYF. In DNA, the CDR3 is TGTGCCAGCAGCTTAGTATCATCCGACTACGAGCAGTACTTC.

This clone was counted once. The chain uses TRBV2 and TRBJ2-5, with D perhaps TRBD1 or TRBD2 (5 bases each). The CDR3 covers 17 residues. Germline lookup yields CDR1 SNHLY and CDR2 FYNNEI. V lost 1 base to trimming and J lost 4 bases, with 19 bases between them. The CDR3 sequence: CASSEGARIGAGETQYF. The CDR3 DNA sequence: TGTGCCAGCAGTGAAGGGGCAAGGATTGGGGCGGGAGAGACCCAGTACTTC.

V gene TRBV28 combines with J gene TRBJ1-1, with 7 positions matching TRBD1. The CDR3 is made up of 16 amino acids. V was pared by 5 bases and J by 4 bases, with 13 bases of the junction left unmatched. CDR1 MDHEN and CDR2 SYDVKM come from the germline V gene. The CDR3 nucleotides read TGTGCCAGCAGTCGACGGGCAGGGGGATGGGGCACTGAAGCTTTCTTT. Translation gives CASSRRAGGWGTEAFF.

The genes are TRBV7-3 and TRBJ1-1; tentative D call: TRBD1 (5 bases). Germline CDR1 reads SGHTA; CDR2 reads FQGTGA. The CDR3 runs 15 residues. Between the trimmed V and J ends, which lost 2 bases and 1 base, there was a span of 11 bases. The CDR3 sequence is CASSLSGDPNTEAFF. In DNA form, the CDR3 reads TGTGCCAGCAGCTTATCGGGGGACCCGAACACTGAAGCTTTCTTT.

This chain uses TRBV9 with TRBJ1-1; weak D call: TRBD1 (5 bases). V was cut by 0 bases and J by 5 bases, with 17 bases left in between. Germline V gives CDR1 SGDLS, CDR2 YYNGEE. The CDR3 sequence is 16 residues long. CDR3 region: CASSVEGSFTPTEAFF. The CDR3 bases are TGTGCCAGCAGCGTAGAGGGGTCTTTCACCCCGACTGAAGCTTTCTTT.

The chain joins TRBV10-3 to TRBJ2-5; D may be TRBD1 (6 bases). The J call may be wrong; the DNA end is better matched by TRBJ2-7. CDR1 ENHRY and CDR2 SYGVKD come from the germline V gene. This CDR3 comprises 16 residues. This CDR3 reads CAISDLRTEDTYEQYF. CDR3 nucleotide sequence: TGTGCCATCAGTGATCTTAGGACAGAAGATACCTACGAGCAGTACTTC.

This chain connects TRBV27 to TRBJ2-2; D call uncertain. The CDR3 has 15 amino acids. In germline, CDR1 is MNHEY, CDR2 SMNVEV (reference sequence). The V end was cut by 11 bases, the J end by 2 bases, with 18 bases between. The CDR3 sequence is CAASSRTHNTGELFF. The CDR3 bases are TGTGCCGCAAGCTCCCGGACCCATAACACCGGGGAGCTGTTTTTT.

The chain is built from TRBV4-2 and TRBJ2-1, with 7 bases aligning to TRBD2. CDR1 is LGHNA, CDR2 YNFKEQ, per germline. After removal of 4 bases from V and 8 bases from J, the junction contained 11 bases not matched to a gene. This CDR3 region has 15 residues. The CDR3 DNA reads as TGTGCCAGCAGCCTCCCAACAACTAGCGACGATGAGCAGTTCTTC. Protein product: CASSLPTTSDDEQFF.

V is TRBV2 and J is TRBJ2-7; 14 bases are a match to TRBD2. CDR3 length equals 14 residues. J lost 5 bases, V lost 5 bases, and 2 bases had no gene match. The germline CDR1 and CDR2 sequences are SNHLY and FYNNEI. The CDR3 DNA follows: TGTGCCAGCAGTTGGACTAGCGGGAGGAACGAGCAGTACTTC. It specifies CASSWTSGRNEQYF.

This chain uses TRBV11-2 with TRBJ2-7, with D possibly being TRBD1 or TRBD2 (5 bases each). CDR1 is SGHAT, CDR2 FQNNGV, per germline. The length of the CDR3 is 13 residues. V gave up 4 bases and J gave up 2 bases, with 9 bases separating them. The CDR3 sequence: CASSSRDAYEQYF. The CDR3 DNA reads TGTGCCAGCAGCTCCCGGGACGCCTACGAGCAGTACTTC.

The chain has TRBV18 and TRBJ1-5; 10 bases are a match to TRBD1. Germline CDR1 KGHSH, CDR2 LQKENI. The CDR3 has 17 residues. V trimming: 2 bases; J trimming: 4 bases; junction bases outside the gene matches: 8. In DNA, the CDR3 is TGTGCCAGCTCACCAACCCGGGACAGGGGACCTAATCAGCCCCAGCATTTT. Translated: CASSPTRDRGPNQPQHF.

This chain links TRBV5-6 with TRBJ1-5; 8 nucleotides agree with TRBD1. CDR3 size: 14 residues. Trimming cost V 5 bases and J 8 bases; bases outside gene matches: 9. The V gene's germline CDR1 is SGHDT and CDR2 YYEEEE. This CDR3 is CASSFRQGSEPQHF. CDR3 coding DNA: TGTGCCAGCAGTTTCCGACAGGGGTCGGAGCCCCAGCATTTT.

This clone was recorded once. CDR3 nucleotide sequence: TGTGCCAGCAGCGTAGATTCGGGTCTCAATCAGCCCCAGCATTTT. It encodes CASSVDSGLNQPQHF. The rearrangement joins TRBV9 to TRBJ1-5; D is ambiguous. V was trimmed by 0 bases and J by 3 bases, leaving 10 bases between them. The CDR3 has 15 amino acids. CDR1 is SGDLS, CDR2 YYNGEE, per germline.